One sample yielded the 2 T cell receptor beta chains listed below, sequenced in a study of blood T cells in healthy people across ages. A second PCR, run for about 7 to 11 cycles, used a sample-barcoded 5' primer plus a J-beta primer mix. TCRdb independently ran MiXCR on the 5' RACE reads; one entry per CDR3 protein. The data hold hundreds of thousands of distinct CDR3 sequences, with just over 55% observed a single time. What was sequenced was blood. Source of these receptors: a man aged 40-49 years in good health.

This clonotype has a handful of counts. This rearrangement joins TRBV4-1 to TRBJ2-1; TRBD2 matches at 12 bases. CDR3 length: 16 residues. V gave up 5 bases and J gave up 2 bases; unmatched junction bases: 4. Germline CDR1 is MGHRA and CDR2 is YSYEKL. The CDR3 nucleotides are TGCGCCAGCAGCGTACGACTAGCGGGAGCCTACAATGAGCAGTTCTTC. It codes for CASSVRLAGAYNEQFF.

The gene calls are TRBV11-2 and TRBJ2-4; D gene ambiguous. The J call may be in error: the DNA end matches TRBJ2-7 better. In germline, CDR1 is SGHAT, CDR2 FQNNGV. The CDR3 contains 13 residues. The DNA of the CDR3 is TGTGCCAGCAGCCCACAGCCGTCGACCGAGCAGTACTTC. This gives the protein CASSPQPSTEQYF.